A single sample is the source of the 16 T cell receptor beta chains below, sequenced in a study of blood T cell repertoires in COVID-19. Method: immunoSEQ multiplex PCR; TCRdb's copy keeps in-frame clones and lacks some. The sample consists of approximately 80,000 clones, 65% to 85% of them appearing once. Sequencing was performed on peripheral blood. The receptors shown here come from a man between 65 and 80 years old with active or convalescent COVID-19.

The table lists this clone with a few counts. The chain couples TRBV4-2 to TRBJ1-4; no definite D call. Germline V CDR1 and CDR2: LGHNA, YNFKEQ. CDR3 length equals 16 residues. V gave up 5 bases and J gave up 0 bases, with 13 bases separating them. The CDR3 reads CASSGEVTATNEKLFF. The CDR3 DNA follows: TGTGCCAGCAGCGGGGAGGTGACTGCAACTAATGAAAAACTGTTTTTT.

CDR3 nucleotides: TGTGCCAGCAGCAAGGGAGATCAGCCCCAGCATTTT. The encoded protein is CASSKGDQPQHF. The chain links TRBV21-1 to TRBJ1-5. TRBV21-1 is given as a pseudogene. CDR3 length equals 12 residues.

The V call is TRBV19, the J call TRBJ2-3; D possibly corresponds to TRBD1 (6 bases). Germline CDR1 LNHDA, CDR2 SQIVND (reference sequence). V lost 2 bases and J 10 bases, leaving 10 bases between the germline ends. The CDR3 extends over 12 amino acids. The CDR3 protein is CASSIRGSPQYF. CDR3 nucleotide sequence: TGTGCCAGTAGTATAAGGGGGAGCCCGCAGTATTTT.

V gene TRBV6-6 combines with J gene TRBJ2-7; 9 nucleotides align to TRBD1. The trim removed 7 bases at V and 6 bases at J, leaving 4 bases unmatched. The CDR3 length is 12 residues. Germline loops: CDR1 MNHNY, CDR2 SVGAGI (reference sequence). The CDR3 DNA follows: TGTGCCAGCACAGGACAGGGGATCGAGCAGTACTTC. This sequence encodes CASTGQGIEQYF.

In its sample, this clone was seen a few times. Other DNA sequences in this sample translate to the same CDR3. This chain uses TRBV6-6 with TRBJ1-2, with a possible D match to TRBD1 (6 bases). CDR3 length equals 13 residues. The germline V and J ends were trimmed by 6 bases and 0 bases, with 8 bases remaining between them. Germline loops: CDR1 MNHNY, CDR2 SVGAGI (reference sequence). The CDR3 reads CASRQGSNYGYTF. The CDR3 DNA is TGTGCCAGCAGACAGGGTTCTAACTATGGCTACACCTTC.

This sequence joins TRBV4-1 and TRBJ2-3, with 10 bases lining up with TRBD2. V lost 6 bases, J lost 4 bases, and 10 bases stayed unmatched. Germline V CDR1 and CDR2: MGHRA, YSYEKL. The CDR3 length is 16 residues. CDR3 residues: CASSQKSGGAPDTQYF. CDR3 sequence (DNA): TGCGCCAGCAGTCAGAAAAGCGGGGGGGCCCCAGATACGCAGTATTTT.

This clone was recorded only once. This rearrangement joins TRBV6-5 to TRBJ1-2, with a tentative D call TRBD1 (6 bases). The V and J ends lost 6 bases and 4 bases respectively, with 12 bases between them. From germline, CDR1 is MNHEY and CDR2 SVGAGI. The CDR3 length is 13 residues. CDR3 sequence: CASRPDRLYGYTF. The CDR3, as DNA: TGTGCCAGCAGACCTGACAGGCTCTATGGCTACACCTTC.

V usage is TRBV6-5 and J usage is TRBJ2-5; 9 bases agree with TRBD1. After removal of 5 bases from V and 5 bases from J, the junction contained 9 bases not matched to a gene. The germline CDR1 and CDR2 sequences are MNHEY and SVGAGI. This CDR3 has 15 residues. CDR3 sequence: CASSLTGGASETQYF. In DNA, the CDR3 is TGTGCCAGCAGTCTCACAGGGGGCGCGTCCGAGACCCAGTACTTC.

The chain is built from TRBV27 and TRBJ1-1; the D gene is possibly TRBD1 (5 bases). The germline V gene encodes CDR1 MNHEY and CDR2 SMNVEV (reference sequence). Trimming removed 1 base from V and 7 bases from J, with 10 bases in between. The CDR3 is made up of 13 amino acids. The CDR3 DNA sequence: TGTGCCAGCAGTTTATGGCAGGGTGGTGAAGCTTTCTTT. Residues: CASSLWQGGEAFF.

The chain uses TRBV2 and TRBJ1-4, with a tentative D call TRBD1 (5 bases). Germline loops: CDR1 SNHLY, CDR2 FYNNEI. The CDR3 totals 12 residues. The V and J ends lost 9 bases and 8 bases respectively, with 13 bases between them. The CDR3: CARRQIGEKLFF. The CDR3 nucleotides read TGTGCCAGACGACAGATAGGGGAAAAACTGTTTTTT.

The rearrangement joins TRBV10-1 to TRBJ2-1, with 7 nucleotides matching TRBD1. V lost 4 bases, J lost 9 bases, and 12 bases stayed unmatched. Germline V lookup: CDR1 WNHNN, CDR2 SYGVQD (reference sequence). The length of the CDR3 is 15 residues. CDR3 in amino acids: CASSVRGLGKGEQFF. The CDR3 DNA is TGCGCCAGCAGTGTGAGGGGGCTAGGGAAGGGTGAGCAGTTCTTC.

This clone was detected only a few times. J is TRBJ2-1 and V is TRBV29-1; tentatively, D is TRBD1 (5 bases). Germline values: CDR1 SQVTM, CDR2 ANQGSEA. This CDR3 is built from 11 residues. Trimming stripped 6 bases from V and 5 bases from J, with 8 bases between. CDR3 nucleotides: TGCAGCGTAGGACACAACAATGAGCAGTTCTTC. Encoded protein: CSVGHNNEQFF.

This chain uses TRBV18 with TRBJ2-7; TRBD2 is a possible D gene (5 bases). Germline V lookup: CDR1 KGHSH, CDR2 LQKENI. Trimming took 2 bases from V and 7 from J, leaving 12 bases between them. This CDR3 is 13 amino acids long. CDR3 sequence (DNA): TGTGCCAGCTCACCAGGAGGACCTGTGGAGCAGTACTTC. Amino acid sequence: CASSPGGPVEQYF.

This clone was seen only a few times. The rearrangement links TRBV5-4 to TRBJ2-5, with D perhaps matching TRBD1 (6 bases). Germline V gene data show CDR1 as SGHNT and CDR2 as YYREEE (reference sequence). The CDR3 has 15 amino acids. Trimming took off 2 bases at V and 6 bases at J, with 17 bases between the two ends. CDR3 in amino acids: CASSFYGGGLKTQYF. The DNA for the CDR3 is TGTGCCAGCAGCTTCTATGGTGGGGGCTTGAAGACCCAGTACTTC.

The CDR3 loop reads CASSPRERYNSPLHF. The CDR3 bases are TGTGCCAGCAGCCCACGAGAGAGGTACAATTCACCCCTCCACTTT. The V call is TRBV5-4, the J call TRBJ1-6; D gene unclear. The CDR3 sequence is 15 residues long. Germline V lookup: CDR1 SGHNT, CDR2 YYREEE (reference sequence). Trimming pared 4 bases from V and 7 bases from J, leaving 15 bases between. The full variable domain, in which reference TRBV5-4 and TRBJ1-6 provide the parts outside the CDR3, is ETGVTQSPTHLIKTRGQQVTLRCSSQSGHNTVSWYQQALGQGPQFIFQYYREEENGRGNFPPRFSGLQFPNYSSELNVNALELDDSALYLCASSPRERYNSPLHFGNGTRLTVT.

The chain employs TRBV6-6 and TRBJ2-7; TRBD1 is a possible D gene (6 bases). The CDR3 contains 16 residues. The V end was cut by 0 bases, the J end by 2 bases, with 14 bases between. CDR1 is MNHNY, CDR2 SVGAGI, per germline (reference sequence). CDR3 DNA: TGTGCCAGCAGTTACTCGAATCCGACAGGAGCCTACGAGCAGTACTTC. Residues: CASSYSNPTGAYEQYF.